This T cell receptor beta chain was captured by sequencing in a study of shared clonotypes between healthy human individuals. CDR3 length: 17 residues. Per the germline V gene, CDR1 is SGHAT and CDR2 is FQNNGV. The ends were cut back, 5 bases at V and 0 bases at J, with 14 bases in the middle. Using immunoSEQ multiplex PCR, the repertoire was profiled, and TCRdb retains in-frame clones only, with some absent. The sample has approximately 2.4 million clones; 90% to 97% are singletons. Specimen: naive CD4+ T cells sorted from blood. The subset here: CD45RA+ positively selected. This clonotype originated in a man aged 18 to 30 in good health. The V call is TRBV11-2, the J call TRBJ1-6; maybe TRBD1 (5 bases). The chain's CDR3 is CASSGGGSSSYNSPLHF. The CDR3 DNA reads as TGTGCCAGCAGCGGCGGGGGGAGCTCCTCCTATAATTCACCCCTCCACTTT.